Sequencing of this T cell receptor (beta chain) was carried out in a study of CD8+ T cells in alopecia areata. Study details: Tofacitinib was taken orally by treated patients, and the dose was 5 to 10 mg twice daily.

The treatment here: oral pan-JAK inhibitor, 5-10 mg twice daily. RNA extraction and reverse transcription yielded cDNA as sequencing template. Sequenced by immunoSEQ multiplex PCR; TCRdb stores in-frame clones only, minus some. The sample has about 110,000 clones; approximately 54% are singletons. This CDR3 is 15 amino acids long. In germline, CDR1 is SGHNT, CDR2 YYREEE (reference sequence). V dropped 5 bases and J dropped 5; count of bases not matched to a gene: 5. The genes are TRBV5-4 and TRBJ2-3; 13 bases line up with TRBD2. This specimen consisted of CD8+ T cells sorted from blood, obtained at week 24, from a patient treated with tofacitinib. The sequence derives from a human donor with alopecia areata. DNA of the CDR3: TGTGCCAGCAGAACTAGCGGGGGGGCCCAAGATACGCAGTATTTT. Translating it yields CASRTSGGAQDTQYF.